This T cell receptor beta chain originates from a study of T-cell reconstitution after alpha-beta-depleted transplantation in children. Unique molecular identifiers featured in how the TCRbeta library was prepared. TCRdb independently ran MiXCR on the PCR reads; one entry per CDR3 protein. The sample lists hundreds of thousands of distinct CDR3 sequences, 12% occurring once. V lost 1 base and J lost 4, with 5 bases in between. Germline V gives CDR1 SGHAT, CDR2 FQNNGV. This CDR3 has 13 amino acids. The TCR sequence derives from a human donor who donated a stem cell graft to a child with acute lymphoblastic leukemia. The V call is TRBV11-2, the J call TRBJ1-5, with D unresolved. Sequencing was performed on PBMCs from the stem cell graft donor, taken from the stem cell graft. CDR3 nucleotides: TGTGCCAGCAGCTTAGGAGAGAATCAGCCCCAGCATTTT. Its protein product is CASSLGENQPQHF.